This TCR beta chain was sequenced in a study of regulatory T cells in long-lasting Graves disease. Stated time point: persistent/refractory GD, antithyroid drugs over 5 years with positive TRAb. Researchers made the TCR library from RNA that was extracted from PBMCs. V lost 7 bases, J lost 4 bases, and 11 bases stayed unmatched. This CDR3 spans 16 amino acids. This clonotype was observed many times. Arm-PCR with iRepertoire HTBI primers amplified the CDR3 regions for these TCR beta libraries. TCRdb recomputed calls from the multiplex PCR reads with MiXCR, one row per CDR3 protein. The top ten hold around 20% of the sample, which has roughly 400,000 distinct CDR3 sequences, about a fifth seen once.

The chain has TRBV12-3 or TRBV12-4 and TRBJ1-2, with 11 nucleotides matching TRBD1. The TCR sequence derives from a female donor with Graves disease. The starting material was peripheral blood mononuclear cells (PBMCs), obtained when the disease was refractory, from a patient treated with antithyroid drugs. CDR3 nucleotides: TGTGCCAGCAACCTGGGACAGGGGGATCGGGGCTATGGCTACACCTTC. Amino acids: CASNLGQGDRGYGYTF.